These 10 T cell receptor beta chains share one sample of origin, sequenced in a study of blood T cell repertoires in COVID-19. This table comes from immunoSEQ multiplex PCR, and its TCRdb copy is limited to in-frame clones, with some not included. The sample has 130,000 or so clones, roughly 90% seen once. Sequenced material: peripheral blood. These receptors all come from a man aged 55 to 70 with COVID-19, enrolled during active disease.

The chain carries TRBV11-2 and TRBJ2-1; 9 bases align to TRBD2. The J segment lost 12 bases and the V segment lost 0 bases, leaving 9 bases of the junction unmatched. Germline CDR1 is SGHAT and CDR2 is FQNNGV. The CDR3 loop spans 15 amino acids. Here the CDR3 reads CASSLDRSGGIGQFF. The CDR3 nucleotides read TGTGCCAGCAGCTTAGATAGGAGCGGGGGGATCGGGCAGTTCTTC.

The chain couples TRBV14 to TRBJ1-6, with a weak D call TRBD1 (6 bases). Looked up from germline, CDR1 is SGHDN and CDR2 is FVKESK. Trimming removed 4 bases from V and 8 bases from J, with 12 bases in between. The CDR3 consists of 14 residues. The CDR3 protein is CASSRDRSDSPLHF. CDR3 DNA: TGTGCCAGCAGCCGAGACAGGTCTGATTCACCCCTCCACTTT. Full variable domain (missing parts from reference TRBV14 and TRBJ1-6): EAGVTQFPSHSVIEKGQTVTLRCDPISGHDNLYWYRRVMGKEIKFLLHFVKESKQDESGMPNNRFLAERTGGTYSTLKVQPAELEDSGVYFCASSRDRSDSPLHFGNGTRLTVT.

The chain recombines TRBV11-2 with TRBJ1-4; D might be TRBD1 (6 bases). The germline V gene has CDR1 SGHAT and CDR2 FQNNGV. The V end was cut by 4 bases, the J end by 8 bases, with 20 bases between. The CDR3 has 16 residues. CDR3 nucleotides: TGTGCCAGCAGCTCTCGGACAGCCGCCTTACGGGAAAAACTGTTTTTT. This encodes CASSSRTAALREKLFF.

The gene calls are TRBV6-5 and TRBJ1-3; D unclear. The length of the CDR3 is 13 residues. The germline V gene has CDR1 MNHEY and CDR2 SVGAGI. The V gene lost 8 bases and the J gene lost 8 bases, with 16 bases spanning the gap. The CDR3 loop is CASRLSGEDTIYF. CDR3 coding DNA: TGTGCCAGCCGCCTCTCGGGTGAGGACACCATATATTTT.

J is TRBJ1-1 and V is TRBV7-9, with a weak D call TRBD1 (5 bases). Germline-derived CDR1 and CDR2 are SEHNR and FQNEAQ (reference sequence). V gave up 7 bases and J gave up 4 bases, with 13 bases separating them. There are 13 residues in the CDR3. CDR3 bases: TGTGCCAGCAACCCCCCCGGGGGCACTGAAGCTTTCTTT. Protein product: CASNPPGGTEAFF.

This chain links TRBV9 with TRBJ2-3, with TRBD1 matching over 10 bases. The germline V gene encodes CDR1 SGDLS and CDR2 YYNGEE. Trimming took 4 bases from V and 4 from J; bases not matched to a gene: 6. This CDR3 contains 15 residues. The CDR3 is CASSRTGGFPDTQYF. The CDR3 DNA reads as TGTGCCAGCAGCAGGACAGGGGGGTTCCCAGATACGCAGTATTTT.

The rearrangement joins TRBV9 to TRBJ2-1; 8 bases match TRBD1. The V gene end was trimmed by 3 bases and the J gene end by 8 bases; junction bases not matched to a gene: 1. CDR3 length: 12 residues. CDR1 is SGDLS, CDR2 YYNGEE, per germline. Here the CDR3 DNA reads TGTGCCAGCAGCGCGACAGGGGATGAGCAGTTCTTC. Encoded protein: CASSATGDEQFF.

V usage is TRBV12-3 or TRBV12-4 and J usage is TRBJ2-1, with D tentatively TRBD2 (6 bases). Trimming pared 5 bases from V and 6 bases from J, leaving 8 bases between. The CDR3 spans 12 residues. CDR3 residues: CASSKTSNEQFF. As DNA, the CDR3 is TGTGCCAGCAGTAAGACTAGCAATGAGCAGTTCTTC.

V and J are TRBV5-1 and TRBJ1-1; no clear D. The ends were cut back, 4 bases at V and 7 bases at J, with 17 bases in the middle. The length of the CDR3 is 14 residues. CDR1 and CDR2 (germline): SGHRS, YFSETQ. In nucleotides, the CDR3 is TGCGCCAGCAGCATCCTCGAGGGAAGAGGTGAAGCTTTCTTT. Translation gives CASSILEGRGEAFF.

This rearrangement joins TRBV5-6 to TRBJ2-7; 12 nucleotides match TRBD2. There are 14 residues in the CDR3. CDR1 SGHDT and CDR2 YYEEEE come from the germline V gene. Trimming cost V 5 bases and J 3 bases; bases outside gene matches: 3. The CDR3 bases are TGTGCCAGCAGTTGGACTAGCGGGGTCTACGAGCAGTACTTC. This sequence encodes CASSWTSGVYEQYF. The full variable domain, in which reference TRBV5-6 and TRBJ2-7 provide the parts outside the CDR3, is DAGVTQSPTHLIKTRGQQVTLRCSPKSGHDTVSWYQQALGQGPQFIFQYYEEEERQRGNFPDRFSGHQFPNYSSELNVNALLLGDSALYLCASSWTSGVYEQYFGPGTRLTVT.